The 28 T cell receptor beta chains listed next were all sequenced from one sample in a study of blood T cells in healthy people across ages. A second PCR of roughly 7 to 11 cycles used a sample-barcoded 5' primer and a J-beta primer mix. One entry per CDR3 protein results from TCRdb running MiXCR on the 5' RACE reads. The table has 380,000 or so distinct CDR3 sequences, about 49% seen once. The specimen was blood. These TCRs come from a man between 60 and 75 years old in good health.

This chain links TRBV19 with TRBJ2-1; 12 bases fit TRBD2. This CDR3 contains 15 residues. J was trimmed by 9 bases and V by 5 bases; bases with no gene match: 8. From germline, CDR1 is LNHDA and CDR2 SQIVND (reference sequence). CDR3 sequence: CASSELAGGQGEQFF. The DNA for the CDR3 is TGTGCCAGTAGTGAGCTAGCGGGGGGGCAGGGTGAGCAGTTCTTC.

The chain couples TRBV27 to TRBJ1-4; D unresolved. This CDR3 has 16 residues. The germline V and J ends were trimmed by 6 bases and 0 bases, with 14 bases remaining between them. Looked up from germline, CDR1 is MNHEY and CDR2 is SMNVEV (reference sequence). The CDR3 spells CASRLRMSATNEKLFF. DNA of the CDR3: TGTGCCAGCAGATTACGGATGAGTGCAACTAATGAAAAACTGTTTTTT. Variable domain in full (rest from reference TRBV27 and TRBJ1-4): EAQVTQNPRYLITVTGKKLTVTCSQNMNHEYMSWYRQDPGLGLRQIYYSMNVEVTDKGDVPEGYKVSRKEKRNFPLILESPSPNQTSLYFCASRLRMSATNEKLFFGSGTQLSVL.

This clonotype was detected many times. The chain joins TRBV6-5 to TRBJ2-5, with D possibly matching TRBD1 (6 bases). The V gene lost 2 bases and the J gene lost 2 bases, with 12 bases spanning the gap. The germline CDR1 and CDR2 sequences are MNHEY and SVGAGI. The CDR3 totals 15 residues. Here the CDR3 reads CASSYTGTMQETQYF. The CDR3 nucleotides read TGTGCCAGCAGTTACACAGGGACAATGCAAGAGACCCAGTACTTC.

This clonotype was detected only a few times. The chain recombines TRBV20-1 with TRBJ2-3, with TRBD1 identical over 9 bases. V was clipped by 5 bases and J by 9 bases; unmatched bases: 12. Germline V CDR1 and CDR2: DFQATT, SNEGSKA (reference sequence). There are 14 residues in the CDR3. The CDR3 DNA follows: TGCAGTGCTGTACCGGGACAGGGAGTAGGGACGCAGTATTTT. This codes for CSAVPGQGVGTQYF.

This rearrangement joins TRBV29-1 to TRBJ1-2; D is undetermined. The CDR3 has 11 residues. V shed 4 bases and J shed 5 bases, with 8 bases lying between them. Germline assignment: CDR1 SQVTM and CDR2 ANQGSEA. In DNA form, the CDR3 reads TGCAGCGTTGGAGAGGCGTATGGCTACACCTTC. Encoded protein: CSVGEAYGYTF.

This clonotype was counted a single time. V gene TRBV7-8 combines with J gene TRBJ1-4; possibly TRBD1 for D (5 bases). The germline V and J ends were trimmed by 2 bases and 6 bases, with 7 bases remaining between them. CDR1 and CDR2 (germline): SGHVS, FQNEAQ. The CDR3 is 13 residues long. The CDR3, as DNA: TGTGCCAGCAGCTTACAGGGCCATGAAAAACTGTTTTTT. Its protein product is CASSLQGHEKLFF.

A few counts support this clonotype. This chain connects TRBV5-5 to TRBJ1-2, with TRBD1 as a possible D gene (6 bases). The CDR3 consists of 14 residues. V was cut by 2 bases and J by 4 bases, with 12 bases left in between. Germline V gene sequence: CDR1 SGHKS, CDR2 YYEKEE (reference sequence). Here the CDR3 reads CASSFTGKGYGYTF. DNA of the CDR3: TGTGCCAGCAGCTTCACAGGGAAGGGCTATGGCTACACCTTC.

V gene TRBV12-3 or TRBV12-4 combines with J gene TRBJ2-5; TRBD1 agrees at 9 bases. V trimming: 2 bases; J trimming: 5 bases; junction bases outside the gene matches: 6. This CDR3 region has 15 residues. CDR3 amino acids: CASSLKGDRDETQYF. The CDR3 DNA is TGTGCCAGCAGTTTAAAGGGGGACAGGGATGAGACCCAGTACTTC.

This clonotype was counted a few times. The V gene is TRBV5-1, the J gene TRBJ2-1, with 10 bases matching TRBD1. Germline lookup yields CDR1 SGHRS and CDR2 YFSETQ. The J segment lost 2 bases and the V segment lost 6 bases, leaving 5 bases of the junction unmatched. This CDR3 is built from 15 residues. The CDR3 sequence: CASKPDRGPYNEQFF. The CDR3 nucleotides are TGCGCCAGCAAGCCAGACAGGGGGCCCTACAATGAGCAGTTCTTC.

The V gene is TRBV28, the J gene TRBJ1-2; 7 bases line up with TRBD1. The trim removed 2 bases at V and 4 bases at J, leaving 7 bases unmatched. CDR3 length: 15 amino acids. Germline lookup yields CDR1 MDHEN and CDR2 SYDVKM. The CDR3 reads CASSLRGRTGYGYTF. The CDR3 DNA reads TGTGCCAGCAGTTTAAGAGGTCGGACAGGCTATGGCTACACCTTC.

This chain links TRBV6-6 with TRBJ1-1; no clear D gene. There are 11 residues in the CDR3. Germline lookup yields CDR1 MNHNY and CDR2 SVGAGI (reference sequence). The V gene lost 6 bases and the J gene lost 7 bases, with 9 bases spanning the gap. In DNA, the CDR3 is TGTGCCAGCAGGGCGAGCTATGAAGCTTTCTTT. The encoded protein is CASRASYEAFF.

This clonotype came up once. J is TRBJ2-3 and V is TRBV29-1; 7 nucleotides match TRBD2. Germline assignment: CDR1 SQVTM and CDR2 ANQGSEA. The CDR3 is made up of 16 amino acids. The trim removed 5 bases at V and 2 bases at J, leaving 13 bases unmatched. This chain's CDR3 is CSVQGSGRENTDTQYF. CDR3 nucleotides: TGCAGCGTTCAAGGTAGTGGGAGGGAAAACACAGATACGCAGTATTTT.

The V and J genes are TRBV4-3 and TRBJ2-1; TRBD2 matches at 9 bases. V trimming: 2 bases; J trimming: 6 bases; junction bases outside the gene matches: 8. Germline CDR1 reads LGHNA; CDR2 reads YSLEER. The CDR3 consists of 16 residues. The CDR3 nucleotides read TGCGCCAGCAGCCAAAGCATAGCGGGAGCGGGCAATGAGCAGTTCTTC. As protein: CASSQSIAGAGNEQFF.

The chain recombines TRBV30 with TRBJ1-1; D is unclear. This CDR3 is built from 12 residues. CDR1 is GTSNPN, CDR2 SVGIG, per germline (reference sequence). V was shortened by 2 bases and J by 3 bases, with 7 bases between the two germline ends. CDR3: CAWSQRDTEAFF. For the CDR3, the DNA is TGTGCCTGGAGTCAGAGGGACACTGAAGCTTTCTTT.

This clonotype occurred once. The rearrangement joins TRBV20-1 to TRBJ2-3, with a possible D match to TRBD1 (6 bases). Germline V gives CDR1 DFQATT, CDR2 SNEGSKA (reference sequence). The CDR3 spans 16 residues. Trimming cost V 3 bases and J 0 bases, with 16 bases left between them. CDR3 sequence reads: CSARGAWHTSTDTQYF. The CDR3 nucleotides are TGCAGTGCTAGGGGGGCGTGGCACACTAGCACAGATACGCAGTATTTT.

This clonotype was seen only a few times. V gene TRBV20-1 combines with J gene TRBJ1-2; D might be TRBD1 (6 bases). Germline loops: CDR1 DFQATT, CDR2 SNEGSKA (reference sequence). The CDR3 spans 15 residues. Trimming took off 0 bases at V and 2 bases at J, with 13 bases between the two ends. CDR3 sequence: CSARELQGLNYGYTF. CDR3 DNA sequence: TGCAGTGCTAGAGAGTTACAGGGATTGAACTATGGCTACACCTTC.

This clonotype occurred a few times. The rearrangement links TRBV4-2 to TRBJ2-3; D is uncertain. Germline loops: CDR1 LGHNA, CDR2 YNFKEQ. V lost 1 base, J lost 4 bases, and 6 bases lay in between. This CDR3 is 13 amino acids long. The CDR3 protein is CASSQGSSDTQYF. The DNA for the CDR3 is TGTGCCAGCAGCCAAGGGTCTTCAGATACGCAGTATTTT.

In its sample, this clonotype was seen once. The CDR3 region is CASEGGRQTYNEQFF. The CDR3 bases are TGTGCCAGCGAGGGGGGACGACAGACCTACAATGAGCAGTTCTTC. The rearrangement links TRBV28 to TRBJ2-1; the D gene could be TRBD1 or TRBD2 (6 bases each). Trimming removed 8 bases at V and 2 bases at J, with 16 bases between. CDR3 length: 15 residues. From germline, CDR1 is MDHEN and CDR2 SYDVKM.

The chain carries TRBV12-3 or TRBV12-4 and TRBJ2-7, with D perhaps TRBD1 or TRBD2 (6 bases each). The DNA matches TRBJ2-5 better at its end, which makes the J call doubtful. CDR3 length equals 14 residues. The DNA for the CDR3 is TGTGCCAGCAGTCCCACAGGGAGGTTAGGGACCCAGTACTTC. As protein: CASSPTGRLGTQYF.

This clonotype was seen a handful of times. The chain recombines TRBV21-1 with TRBJ2-7; the table's D gene call, TRBD2, was not cross checked with the DNA. TRBV21-1 constitutes a pseudogene. This CDR3 is 18 amino acids long. CDR3 DNA: TGTGCCAGCAGCAAAGCAGGTTGGGGGGCTAGCGGGCTTTCGGAGCAGTACTTC. This gives the protein CASSKAGWGASGLSEQYF.

This clonotype appeared a few times. The gene calls are TRBV14 and TRBJ1-2; D may be TRBD1 (6 bases). The V end lost 1 base, the J end lost 8 bases, and 14 bases lay between the germline ends. The CDR3 covers 14 residues. Germline V CDR1 and CDR2: SGHDN, FVKESK. CDR3: CASSQVPGAGGYTF. The DNA of the CDR3 is TGTGCCAGCAGCCAAGTCCCGGGGGCAGGCGGCTACACCTTC. The full variable domain, its missing parts supplied by reference TRBV14 and TRBJ1-2, is EAGVTQFPSHSVIEKGQTVTLRCDPISGHDNLYWYRRVMGKEIKFLLHFVKESKQDESGMPNNRFLAERTGGTYSTLKVQPAELEDSGVYFCASSQVPGAGGYTFGSGTRLTVV.

This clonotype was counted only a few times. This chain uses TRBV7-3 with TRBJ2-3; 9 bases map to TRBD2. Germline-derived CDR1 and CDR2 are SGHTA and FQGTGA. The CDR3 loop spans 16 amino acids. V lost 5 bases and J lost 8; bases outside the gene matches: 14. As DNA, the CDR3 is TGTGCCAGCAGCCCCCCGTCACTAGCGGGCGAGGTTACGCAGTATTTT. Residues: CASSPPSLAGEVTQYF.

This clonotype has ten or more counts. This sequence joins TRBV7-6 and TRBJ2-1, with 9 bases that match TRBD2. With V trimmed by 6 bases and J by 7 bases, 7 bases remained unmatched. The CDR3 extends over 14 amino acids. Germline CDR1 and CDR2: SGHVS and FNYEAQ. The CDR3 loop reads CASSPGLALNEQFF. As DNA, the CDR3 is TGTGCCAGCAGTCCGGGACTAGCCTTAAATGAGCAGTTCTTC.

This clonotype has just a few counts. The CDR3 DNA reads as TGTGCCAGTCACAGGGGTTATAGCAATCAGCCCCAGCATTTT. Translation: CASHRGYSNQPQHF. The rearrangement joins TRBV11-2 to TRBJ1-5, with 7 bases aligning to TRBD1. This CDR3 has 14 amino acids. From germline, CDR1 is SGHAT and CDR2 FQNNGV. Trimming took 9 bases from V and 0 from J; bases not matched to a gene: 5.

The chain recombines TRBV7-3 with TRBJ2-3; 13 nucleotides match TRBD2. CDR1 SGHTA and CDR2 FQGTGA come from the germline V gene. J lost 8 bases, V lost 5 bases, and 10 bases had no gene match. The CDR3 is 16 residues long. The CDR3 DNA reads TGTGCCAGCAGCCGACTAGCGGGGGGACTTCCGTCTACGCAGTATTTT. Amino acids: CASSRLAGGLPSTQYF.

CDR3 region: CASSRTSIAYNEQFF. CDR3 DNA: TGTGCCAGCAGCCGCACTAGTATCGCCTACAATGAGCAGTTCTTC. The rearrangement joins TRBV6-5 to TRBJ2-1, with D perhaps TRBD2 (5 bases). Looked up from germline, CDR1 is MNHEY and CDR2 is SVGAGI. The CDR3 runs 15 residues. V lost 6 bases to trimming and J lost 2 bases, with 14 bases between them.

This clonotype came up a few times. This rearrangement joins TRBV13 to TRBJ2-3; weak D call: TRBD1 (5 bases). V gave up 5 bases and J gave up 4 bases, with 10 bases separating them. Germline V gene lookup returns CDR1 PRHDT and CDR2 FYEKMQ (reference sequence). The CDR3 totals 13 residues. CDR3 DNA: TGTGCCAGCAGCCCGACAGTTGCAGATACGCAGTATTTT. This encodes CASSPTVADTQYF.

J is TRBJ2-7 and V is TRBV20-1, with D perhaps TRBD1 (7 bases). The CDR3 contains 12 residues. The germline V and J ends were trimmed by 5 bases and 7 bases, with 15 bases remaining between them. Germline V CDR1 and CDR2: DFQATT, SNEGSKA (reference sequence). CDR3 in DNA: TGCAGTGCTCCCGGCAGGGGGGAAGAGCAGTACTTC. It translates to CSAPGRGEEQYF.